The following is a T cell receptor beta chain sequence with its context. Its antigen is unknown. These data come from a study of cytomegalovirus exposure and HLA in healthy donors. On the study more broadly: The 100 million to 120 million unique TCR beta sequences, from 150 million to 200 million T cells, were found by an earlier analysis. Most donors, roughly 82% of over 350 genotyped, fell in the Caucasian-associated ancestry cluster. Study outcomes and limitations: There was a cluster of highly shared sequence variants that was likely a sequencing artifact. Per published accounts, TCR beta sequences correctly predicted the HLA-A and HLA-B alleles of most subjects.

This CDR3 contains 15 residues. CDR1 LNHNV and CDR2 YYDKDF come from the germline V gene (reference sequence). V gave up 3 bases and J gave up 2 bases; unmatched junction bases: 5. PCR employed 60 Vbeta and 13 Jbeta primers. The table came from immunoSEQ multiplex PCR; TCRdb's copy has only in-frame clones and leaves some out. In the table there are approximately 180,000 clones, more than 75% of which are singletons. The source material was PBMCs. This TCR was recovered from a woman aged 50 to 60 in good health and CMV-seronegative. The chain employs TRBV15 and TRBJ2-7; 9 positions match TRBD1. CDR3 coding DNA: TGTGCCACCAGCAGTCGGACAGGGGACCCCTACGAGCAGTACTTC. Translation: CATSSRTGDPYEQYF.